These T cell receptor beta chains were read from a single sample in a study of CD8 T cells in ankylosing spondylitis. One entry per CDR3 protein results from TCRdb running MiXCR on the 5' RACE reads. This sample has some 840,000 distinct CDR3 sequences, with about an eighth found just once. Sample: blood, either unsorted or a sorted T cell fraction (not recorded which). These TCRs come from a male donor with ankylosing spondylitis. Both conserved end residues are part of each CDR3.

v_gene	j_gene	CDR3aa
TRBV20-1	TRBJ1-1	CSARDGRRTEAFF
TRBV5-1	TRBJ2-7	CASSTGTGASGQYF
TRBV20-1	TRBJ1-5	CSARDLGRDRQPQHF
TRBV29-1	TRBJ2-1	CSVEDPLLARRYNEQFF
TRBV27	TRBJ1-5	CASSPTGYATQHF
TRBV5-5	TRBJ1-5	CASSLAARGGQPQHF
TRBV5-1	TRBJ2-5	CASSFGVGPYQETQYF
TRBV4-3	TRBJ1-5	CASSQDQRRQPQHF
TRBV20-1	TRBJ2-1	CSARASGRDSYNEQFF
TRBV27	TRBJ2-5	CASRRFRDAQETQYF
TRBV7-9	TRBJ2-7	CASRRTTGGHYEQYF
TRBV7-2	TRBJ1-2	CASSLEAAGPYGYTF
TRBV20-1	TRBJ2-7	CSASGPFSSYEQYF
TRBV6-5	TRBJ2-5	CASSYDRGGQTQYF
TRBV4-2	TRBJ2-3	CASSGARTDTQYF
TRBV5-8	TRBJ2-5	CASSFMSGAMGETQYF
TRBV29-1	TRBJ2-4	CSVSPGGIQYF
TRBV15	TRBJ1-4	CATSRDRLTNEKLFF
TRBV20-1	TRBJ2-3	CSQGDSTDTQYF
TRBV6-5	TRBJ2-1	CASSYSPRTDNEQFF
TRBV20-1	TRBJ2-7	CSAAAGKGEQYF
TRBV2	TRBJ2-1	CASSLGRSYEQFF
TRBV7-6	TRBJ2-1	CASSLVGPENEQFF
TRBV4-3	TRBJ1-2	CASSQGAASLNYGYTF
TRBV12-3/TRBV12-4	TRBJ1-1	CASRGTANTEAFF
TRBV19	TRBJ2-7	CASKRQGNSYEQYF
TRBV28	TRBJ2-5	CASSGGVEQETQYF
TRBV7-8	TRBJ2-1	CASSLHGGSHEQFF
TRBV7-2	TRBJ1-1	CASSLKLLWTEAFF
TRBV7-2	TRBJ1-6	CASSLTGQHHSPLHF
TRBV5-1	TRBJ1-2	CASSSGTTDGYTF
TRBV7-6	TRBJ2-7	CASSSRGHTEQYF
TRBV2	TRBJ2-7	CASSSGTGMHEQYF
TRBV12-3/TRBV12-4	TRBJ1-1	CASIADRAMNTEAFF
TRBV5-1	TRBJ2-3	CASSFRGSSGRAWSTDTQYF
TRBV7-2	TRBJ2-1	CASSFVPGAYNEQFF
TRBV5-1	TRBJ1-1	CASSGQAMNTEAFF
TRBV20-1	TRBJ2-7	CSARAAPFYEQYF
TRBV7-2	TRBJ2-6	CASRKGVSGANVLTF